Given below is one TCR beta chain in context. Its antigen remains unidentified. No base quality information exists; no much larger clone differs at one position. After CFSE-labeled PBMCs were cultured without a stimulus, the autoproliferating (CFSEdim) and non-proliferating (CFSEhi) T cell fractions were sequenced separately. A total of 5x10^7 CFSE-labeled PBMCs were cultured for 7 days without stimulus, and replicate wells were then pooled. PBMCs were labeled with roughly 0.5 uM CFSE and cultured in serum-free AIM-V medium without exogenous stimuli. PBMCs were isolated by Ficoll density gradient centrifugation and cryopreserved before use. Live 7-AAD-negative cells were sorted on a FACSAria III, washed with PBS, and frozen at -80 degrees C as dry pellets. The data were taken from a study of memory B cells and T cells in multiple sclerosis (dated by TCRdb to 2016 to 2018). Some background on the complete study: TCR beta repertoires of autoproliferating peripheral T cells were compared with the TCR beta repertoires of brain lesion-infiltrating T cells in multiple sclerosis patients. Two multiple sclerosis patients, for whom either brain lesions at autopsy or brain-infiltrating cells from biopsy were available, were included in TCR sequencing. What the authors observed across the whole study: Clone-set sizes varied between compartments, which affected the numbers of shared clonotypes and made normalization necessary.

Genomic DNA was extracted, and the immunoSEQ Platform was used to amplify TCRbeta CDR3 regions from that DNA. Multiplex PCR, high-throughput sequencing and a vendor bioinformatics pipeline were brought together in the immunoSEQ assay. The paper's processing steps were these. Non-productive sequences and CDR3s under 4 amino acids long were removed, and the clonotype frequencies in each sample were recalculated. In immunoSEQ Analyzer 2.0, shared clonotypes were identified as identical CDR3 amino acid, V gene and J gene sequences. Repertoire overlap was normalized by dividing shared clonotype counts by the product of both clone-set sizes, with the result scaled by 1000 into arbitrary units. The table was pulled from immuneACCESS by TCRdb, which kept in-frame rearrangements only. Such tables lose some clones; where checked, under half of the loss comes from unresolved V genes, and the rest has no known cause. V and J calls plus clone size are reproduced from that table; the DNA served to infer D and trimming. The sample table shows 46,000 or so clones, and roughly four fifths are seen once. The ten largest clones add up to roughly 1% of the sample.

This receptor was obtained from a human donor with multiple sclerosis. The sample consisted of PBMCs from blood kept in culture.

CDR3 loop: CASSAASGTYEQYF. In nucleotides, the sequence is TGTGCCAGCAGCGCGGCTAGCGGTACCTACGAGCAGTACTTC. The sequence is built from TRBV9 and TRBJ2-5, with 7 central nucleotides matching TRBD2. The J call may be in error: the DNA end matches TRBJ2-7 better. Measured from the cysteine to the phenylalanine, the CDR3 is 14 residues long. Solely the CDR3 DNA is kept, with 42 bases framed from the first base. From a lookup of the germline V gene, CDR1 and CDR2 are SGDLS and YYNGEE.